A selection of T cell receptor beta chains follows, all from one sample in a study of T cell responses to AZD1222 COVID-19 vaccine. Only in-frame clones appear in the TCRdb table, and some are missing; sequencing was by immunoSEQ multiplex PCR. The sample has roughly 130,000 clones; roughly 90% are singletons. The sequenced sample was peripheral blood, obtained on day 0 of AZD1222 vaccination. Every receptor here comes from an adult in good health. Each CDR3 is given with its conserved first and last residue. D genes are given only for firm matches. Some rows have no size entry. The others give once, few or many, or a class for an expanded clone.

d_call,j_call,clone_size,v_call,cdr3_aa,cdr3_nt
.,TRBJ2-1,.,TRBV5-1,CASSIQGVDEQFF,TGCGCCAGCAGCATTCAGGGAGTCGATGAGCAGTTCTTC
.,TRBJ2-1,.,TRBV20-1,CSASRGEQFF,TGCAGTGCTAGCCGGGGAGAGCAGTTCTTC
.,TRBJ1-2,.,TRBV30,CAWSLQGGYGYTF,TGTGCCTGGAGTCTTCAGGGTGGCTATGGCTACACCTTC
TRBD2,TRBJ2-7,few,TRBV2,CASSPPSGGPLSYEQYF,TGTGCCAGCAGCCCTCCTAGCGGGGGACCTCTTTCCTACGAGCAGTACTTC
TRBD1,TRBJ1-1,few,TRBV2,CASIQGDGTEAFF,TGTGCCAGCATCCAGGGGGATGGCACTGAAGCTTTCTTT
TRBD1,TRBJ1-5,.,TRBV5-1,CASSLGTGGSSNQPQHF,TGCGCCAGCAGCTTGGGGACAGGGGGGTCGAGCAATCAGCCCCAGCATTTT
TRBD2,TRBJ2-1,.,TRBV3-1/TRBV3-2,CASSQDGAGGPRSHNEQFF,TGTGCCAGCAGCCAAGATGGGGCGGGAGGGCCTAGGTCCCACAATGAGCAGTTCTTC
TRBD2,TRBJ2-3,few,TRBV5-1,CASSPGLARSTDTQYF,TGCGCCAGCAGCCCCGGACTAGCGAGGAGCACAGATACGCAGTATTTT
.,TRBJ1-1,.,TRBV30,CAWSVWGSRVLTEAFF,TGTGCCTGGAGTGTATGGGGGAGCAGGGTCCTGACTGAAGCTTTCTTT
.,TRBJ2-6,.,TRBV5-4,CASSGTGTAGANVLTF,TGTGCCAGCAGCGGGACCGGGACGGCGGGGGCCAACGTCCTGACTTTC
.,TRBJ1-1,.,TRBV2,CASRGQVNTEAFF,TGTGCCAGCAGGGGGCAAGTGAACACTGAAGCTTTCTTT
.,TRBJ1-4,.,TRBV2,CASSEERNEKLFF,TGTGCCAGCAGTGAAGAAAGGAACGAAAAACTGTTTTTT
TRBD1,TRBJ1-1,.,TRBV29-1,CSVSQGGITEAFF,TGCAGCGTTTCACAGGGGGGCATCACTGAAGCTTTCTTT
.,TRBJ1-3,.,TRBV7-8,CASSLGTVGNTIYF,TGTGCCAGCAGCTTAGGGACAGTTGGAAACACCATATATTTT
.,TRBJ2-7,.,TRBV5-8,CASPYRFPYEQYF,TGTGCCAGCCCCTATCGGTTTCCCTACGAGCAGTACTTC
.,TRBJ1-2,.,TRBV6-5,CASSSLGSSYGYTF,TGTGCCAGCAGTTCCCTCGGGAGCAGCTATGGCTACACCTTC
.,TRBJ2-1,.,TRBV6-2/TRBV6-3,CASSRDVGYNEQFF,TGTGCCAGCAGTCGGGACGTAGGGTACAATGAGCAGTTCTTC
TRBD1,TRBJ1-4,.,TRBV10-3,CAISEGQGTEKLFF,TGTGCCATCAGCGAGGGACAGGGAACGGAAAAACTGTTTTTT
.,TRBJ2-7,.,TRBV29-1,CNVDRLGDTEQYF,TGCAACGTTGATCGACTTGGGGATACCGAGCAGTACTTC
TRBD1,TRBJ1-2,.,TRBV15,CATSSASQGTFGYTF,TGTGCCACCAGCAGCGCATCACAGGGGACGTTTGGCTACACCTTC
TRBD1,TRBJ1-1,.,TRBV30,CAWSETGVDEAFF,TGTGCCTGGAGTGAGACAGGGGTAGATGAAGCTTTCTTT
.,TRBJ1-1,.,TRBV10-3,CAIKEWSTEAFF,TGTGCCATCAAGGAGTGGAGCACTGAAGCTTTCTTT
.,TRBJ2-7,.,TRBV18,CASSPKGTGEKQYF,TGTGCCAGCTCACCAAAGGGGACCGGGGAAAAGCAGTACTTC
.,TRBJ1-5,.,TRBV19,CASTWGLSNQPQHF,TGTGCCAGTACGTGGGGCCTCAGCAATCAGCCCCAGCATTTT
TRBD1,TRBJ2-3,once,TRBV18,CASSPYRQGWGSTDTQYF,TGTGCCAGCTCACCATACCGACAGGGATGGGGTAGCACAGATACGCAGTATTTT
TRBD2,TRBJ2-7,.,TRBV4-1,CASSRLGLAGGSPSPYEQYF,TGCGCCAGCAGCCGGCTTGGACTAGCGGGGGGAAGCCCCAGCCCCTACGAGCAGTACTTC
.,TRBJ2-7,.,TRBV12-3/TRBV12-4,CASSPRGAGEQYF,TGTGCCAGCAGTCCTCGGGGCGCGGGCGAGCAGTACTTC
TRBD1,TRBJ2-7,.,TRBV5-6,CASSSLDRATYEQYF,TGTGCCAGCAGCTCCCTGGACAGGGCAACCTACGAGCAGTACTTC
.,TRBJ1-1,.,TRBV2,CASSARLGGTEAFF,TGTGCCAGCAGTGCTAGGCTGGGGGGGACTGAAGCTTTCTTT
.,TRBJ2-5,.,TRBV5-4,CASSFDPVGETQYF,TGTGCCAGCAGCTTCGACCCGGTAGGAGAGACCCAGTACTTC
TRBD1,TRBJ1-5,.,TRBV15,CATSRGDRGAQPQHF,TGTGCCACCAGCAGGGGCGACAGGGGAGCTCAGCCCCAGCATTTT
.,TRBJ1-2,.,TRBV7-9,CASSLGRDGGYTF,TGTGCCAGCAGCTTGGGCAGGGATGGTGGCTACACCTTC
.,TRBJ2-5,.,TRBV18,CASSPDPYKETQYF,TGTGCCAGCTCACCGGACCCTTACAAGGAGACCCAGTACTTC
.,TRBJ1-1,.,TRBV6-5,CASSYTPNTEAFF,TGTGCCAGCAGTTACACACCGAACACTGAAGCTTTCTTT
.,TRBJ1-3,.,TRBV10-3,CAIQGGGSGNTIYF,TGTGCCATTCAAGGGGGGGGCTCTGGAAACACCATATATTTT
.,TRBJ2-1,once,TRBV6-5,CASSYSSMGGEQFF,TGTGCCAGCAGTTACTCGAGTATGGGGGGCGAGCAGTTCTTC
.,TRBJ1-3,.,TRBV9,CASSTGLGNTIYF,TGTGCCAGCAGCACAGGGCTGGGAAACACCATATATTTT
.,TRBJ1-1,.,TRBV28,CASESGGKNTEAFF,TGTGCCAGCGAATCCGGGGGAAAGAACACTGAAGCTTTCTTT
.,TRBJ2-1,.,TRBV10-2,CASGRWDEQFF,TGCGCCAGCGGGCGCTGGGATGAGCAGTTCTTC
.,TRBJ1-1,.,TRBV5-1,CASSLVNKTFEAFF,TGCGCCAGCAGCTTGGTGAACAAAACTTTTGAAGCTTTCTTT
TRBD1,TRBJ1-5,.,TRBV12-5,CASGPRDRLPPRYF,TGTGCTAGTGGTCCCCGGGACAGATTGCCCCCCCGGTATTTT
.,TRBJ1-5,.,TRBV19,CASSIAPSQPQHF,TGTGCCAGTAGTATAGCCCCGAGCCAGCCCCAGCATTTT
.,TRBJ2-6,.,TRBV11-3,CASSSGTGGANVLTF,TGTGCCAGCAGCTCCGGGACGGGTGGGGCCAACGTCCTGACTTTC
TRBD1,TRBJ2-1,.,TRBV15,CATSSFGQGAIPFSYNEQFF,TGTGCCACCAGCAGTTTTGGACAGGGGGCGATACCTTTCTCCTACAATGAGCAGTTCTTC
.,TRBJ2-3,.,TRBV5-5,CASSIGSGTTDTQYF,TGTGCCAGCTCCATTGGGTCAGGGACCACAGATACGCAGTATTTT
.,TRBJ2-7,.,TRBV15,CATSWRGSYEQYF,TGTGCCACCTCCTGGAGGGGAAGCTACGAGCAGTACTTC
TRBD1,TRBJ2-1,once,TRBV24-1,CATSLGGQGFHEQFF,TGTGCCACCAGCCTCGGGGGACAGGGCTTCCATGAGCAGTTCTTC
.,TRBJ1-1,.,TRBV5-1,CASSLDVTIKAEAFF,TGCGCCAGCAGCTTGGATGTTACCATCAAGGCTGAAGCTTTCTTT
.,TRBJ1-2,.,TRBV7-2,CASSFRSEFLLGTGYTF,TGTGCCAGCAGCTTCAGGAGCGAATTCTTATTAGGAACTGGCTACACCTTC
TRBD1,TRBJ1-2,.,TRBV7-2,CASSYRQGYGYTF,TGTGCCAGCAGCTACAGACAGGGTTATGGCTACACCTTC
TRBD1,TRBJ2-7,.,TRBV6-5,CASSSPGGSPEQYF,TGTGCCAGCAGTTCCCCAGGGGGTTCGCCCGAGCAGTACTTC
TRBD2,TRBJ2-7,once,TRBV7-2,CASSLGPPSGKLYEQYF,TGTGCCAGCAGCTTAGGCCCCCCAAGCGGGAAACTCTACGAGCAGTACTTC
TRBD1,TRBJ1-4,.,TRBV9,CASSGQGAKEKLFF,TGTGCCAGCAGCGGACAGGGGGCGAAGGAAAAACTGTTTTTT
TRBD1,TRBJ1-2,.,TRBV18,CASSPIETGFRGYTF,TGTGCCAGCTCACCAATCGAGACAGGGTTCAGGGGCTACACCTTC